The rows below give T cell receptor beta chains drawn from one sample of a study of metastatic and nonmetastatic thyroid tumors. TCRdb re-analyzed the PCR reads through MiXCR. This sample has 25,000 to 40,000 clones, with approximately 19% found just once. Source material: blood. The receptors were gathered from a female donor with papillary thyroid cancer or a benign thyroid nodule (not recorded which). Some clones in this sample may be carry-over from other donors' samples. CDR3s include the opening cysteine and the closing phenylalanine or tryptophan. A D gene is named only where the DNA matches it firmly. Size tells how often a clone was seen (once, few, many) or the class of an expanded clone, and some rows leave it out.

CDR3aa: CASSGVNNYGYTF
CDR3nt: TGCGCCAGCAGCGGGGTCAATAACTATGGCTACACCTTC
v_gene: TRBV5-1
d_gene: -
j_gene: TRBJ1-2
abundance: many

CDR3aa: CSARGQQGLYEQYF
CDR3nt: TGCAGTGCCCGCGGACAGCAAGGACTCTACGAGCAGTACTTC
v_gene: TRBV20-1
d_gene: -
j_gene: TRBJ2-7
abundance: many

CDR3aa: CASSFEGTGNQPQHF
CDR3nt: TGTGCCAGCAGCTTTGAGGGGACGGGCAATCAGCCCCAGCATTTT
v_gene: TRBV5-5
d_gene: -
j_gene: TRBJ1-5
abundance: -

CDR3aa: CASSDRGYEQYF
CDR3nt: TGTGCCAGCAGTGACAGGGGGTACGAGCAGTACTTC
v_gene: TRBV12-3/TRBV12-4
d_gene: TRBD1
j_gene: TRBJ2-7
abundance: many

CDR3aa: CASSLARTDNRPQHF
CDR3nt: TGTGCCAGCAGCTTAGCTAGGACAGACAATCGGCCCCAGCATTTT
v_gene: TRBV7-2
d_gene: -
j_gene: TRBJ1-5
abundance: medium-sized

CDR3aa: CAIGGGYNEQFF
CDR3nt: TGTGCCATTGGCGGGGGGTACAATGAGCAGTTCTTC
v_gene: TRBV12-3/TRBV12-4
d_gene: TRBD2
j_gene: TRBJ2-1
abundance: many

CDR3aa: CASSRGPEDTQYF
CDR3nt: TGTGCCAGCAGCCGCGGCCCGGAGGATACGCAGTATTTT
v_gene: TRBV6-1
d_gene: -
j_gene: TRBJ2-3
abundance: many

CDR3aa: CASRPTGAGAWEQYF
CDR3nt: TGTGCCAGCAGGCCAACGGGAGCGGGGGCTTGGGAGCAGTACTTC
v_gene: TRBV28
d_gene: TRBD2
j_gene: TRBJ2-7
abundance: few

CDR3aa: CASGLAGGYEQYF
CDR3nt: TGTGCTAGTGGACTAGCGGGGGGATACGAGCAGTACTTC
v_gene: TRBV12-5
d_gene: TRBD2
j_gene: TRBJ2-7
abundance: many

CDR3aa: CASRTSGGAVYEQYF
CDR3nt: TGTGCCAGCAGGACTAGCGGGGGGGCCGTCTACGAGCAGTACTTC
v_gene: TRBV6-4
d_gene: TRBD2
j_gene: TRBJ2-7
abundance: -

CDR3aa: CASSYSFAPGANVLTF
CDR3nt: TGTGCCAGCAGTTACTCGTTTGCTCCTGGGGCCAACGTCCTGACTTTC
v_gene: TRBV6-2/TRBV6-3
d_gene: -
j_gene: TRBJ2-6
abundance: -

CDR3aa: CASSELRGNEQFF
CDR3nt: TGTGCCAGCAGTGAACTTCGGGGGAATGAGCAGTTCTTC
v_gene: TRBV2
d_gene: -
j_gene: TRBJ2-1
abundance: medium-sized

CDR3aa: CASSQVLGQAGVSSTDTQYF
CDR3nt: TGCGCCAGCAGCCAAGTCCTAGGTCAAGCGGGGGTCTCTAGCACAGATACGCAGTATTTT
v_gene: TRBV4-1
d_gene: TRBD2
j_gene: TRBJ2-3
abundance: many